Listed here are 16 T cell receptor beta chains from one sample, sequenced in a study of human T cells and chemical hapten exposure. Time point specified: patch test 1, 2 weeks after DPC sensitization. Treatment: therapeutic diphenylcyclopropenone sensitization with weekly scalp DPC. Each CDR3 protein gets one entry after TCRdb re-called the RACE reads with MiXCR. The sample lists 90,000 to 120,000 distinct CDR3 sequences, roughly 9.6% seen once, with under 4.5% in the top ten. The source was whole blood, collected in connection with sensitization to the hapten diphenylcyclopropenone (DPC). The receptors derive from a woman between 40 and 55 years old with alopecia areata. Some clones in this sample may be carry-over from other donors' samples.

The genes are TRBV12-3 or TRBV12-4 and TRBJ1-2; D is ambiguous. V was pared by 6 bases and J by 0 bases, with 29 bases between. The CDR3 sequence is 20 residues long. Here the CDR3 reads CASSPHAFPGRLIANYGYTF. CDR3 nucleotides: TGTGCCAGCAGCCCCCACGCGTTCCCGGGTCGTTTAATAGCTAACTATGGCTACACCTTC.

This clonotype was counted ten times or more. V gene TRBV5-1 combines with J gene TRBJ2-2; possible D gene TRBD2, 6 bases. The V gene's germline CDR1 is SGHRS and CDR2 YFSETQ. The V gene lost 4 bases and the J gene lost 8 bases, with 21 bases spanning the gap. This CDR3 comprises 16 residues. CDR3 loop: CASSISQGGGSGELFF. As DNA, the CDR3 is TGCGCCAGCAGCATTAGCCAGGGAGGAGGCTCGGGGGAGCTGTTTTTT.

This chain joins TRBV6-4 and TRBJ2-2; TRBD1 agrees at 8 bases. Germline trimming cut 6 bases from V and 4 bases from J; bases unmatched to any gene: 4. Germline V gives CDR1 MRHNA, CDR2 SNTAGT. This CDR3 spans 14 amino acids. The DNA of the CDR3 is TGTGCCAGCAGCGGACAGGGTTTCACCGGGGAGCTGTTTTTT. Protein sequence: CASSGQGFTGELFF.

In the case of this clonotype: At one end, the junction sequence differs from germline, possibly due to a read error. The V and J genes are TRBV7-9 and TRBJ1-1; 9 bases are shared with TRBD1. The CDR3 has 15 amino acids. Per germline, CDR1 SEHNR and CDR2 FQNEAQ (reference sequence). The chain's CDR3 is CAGSGLGTGRTEAFF. CDR3 nucleotides: TGTGCCGGCAGCGGATTGGGGACAGGGAGGACTGAAGCTTTCTTT.

The chain carries TRBV5-1 and TRBJ1-2, with 9 bases lining up with TRBD1. From germline, CDR1 is SGHRS and CDR2 YFSETQ. The CDR3 contains 15 residues. The V segment lost 0 bases and the J segment 4 bases; nucleotides outside the gene matches: 4. This CDR3 reads CASSLGQGVIYGYTF. Here the CDR3 DNA reads TGCGCCAGCAGCTTGGGACAGGGGGTTATCTATGGCTACACCTTC.

The chain recombines TRBV30 with TRBJ1-5, with D uncertain. Germline V CDR1 and CDR2: GTSNPN, SVGIG (reference sequence). V lost 0 bases, J lost 2 bases, and 11 bases lay in between. The CDR3 extends over 15 amino acids. CDR3: CAWSVTGKGNQPQHF. Written as DNA, the CDR3 is TGTGCCTGGAGTGTAACGGGGAAGGGCAATCAGCCCCAGCATTTT. Based on the CDR3 plus reference TRBV30 and TRBJ1-5, the full variable domain is SQTIHQWPATLVQPVGSPLSLECTVEGTSNPNLYWYRQAAGRGLQLLFYSVGIGQISSEVPQNLSASRPQDRQFILSSKKLLLSDSGFYLCAWSVTGKGNQPQHFGDGTRLSIL.

The V and J genes are TRBV20-1 and TRBJ1-3; no reliable D call. Trimming removed 0 bases from V and 2 bases from J, with 11 bases in between. CDR3 length: 15 amino acids. Germline assignment: CDR1 DFQATT and CDR2 SNEGSKA (reference sequence). CDR3 sequence reads: CSARDQASAGNTIYF. The CDR3 nucleotides are TGCAGTGCTAGAGATCAAGCTAGCGCTGGAAACACCATATATTTT.

This clonotype has only a few counts. The chain joins TRBV20-1 to TRBJ2-7; TRBD2 aligns across 14 bases. CDR3 size: 15 residues. J was trimmed by 3 bases and V by 5 bases; bases with no gene match: 6. Germline V gives CDR1 DFQATT, CDR2 SNEGSKA (reference sequence). The CDR3 protein is CSARTSGGPLYEQYF. CDR3 in DNA: TGCAGTGCTCGGACTAGCGGGGGGCCGCTCTACGAGCAGTACTTC.

This clonotype was picked up many times. V is TRBV5-1 and J is TRBJ1-2, with D uncertain. The CDR3 is 15 residues long. Germline V lookup: CDR1 SGHRS, CDR2 YFSETQ. Trimming removed 0 bases from V and 2 bases from J, with 11 bases in between. For the CDR3, the DNA is TGCGCCAGCAGCTTGGCACAAATAAACAACTATGGCTACACCTTC. This translates into CASSLAQINNYGYTF.

This clonotype was seen repeatedly, ten times or more. The rearrangement joins TRBV7-9 to TRBJ2-3; the match to TRBD2 covers 9 bases. Trimming took 0 bases from V and 2 from J; bases not matched to a gene: 0. The length of the CDR3 is 15 residues. Germline CDR1 reads SEHNR; CDR2 reads FQNEAQ (reference sequence). The CDR3 DNA follows: TGTGCCAGCAGCTTAGCGGGACTAGCCACAGATACGCAGTATTTT. Its translation: CASSLAGLATDTQYF.

This clonotype showed up just a few times. The genes are TRBV30 and TRBJ1-5; TRBD1 matches at 11 bases. After removal of 1 base from V and 8 bases from J, the junction contained 4 bases not matched to a gene. The CDR3 extends over 14 amino acids. Germline CDR1 reads GTSNPN; CDR2 reads SVGIG (reference sequence). The CDR3 bases are TGTGCCTGGAGTGGGACAGGGGGCGAAGAGCCCCAGCATTTT. Protein: CAWSGTGGEEPQHF.

This clonotype was seen at least ten times. The chain carries TRBV19 and TRBJ1-5; 7 bases map to TRBD1. Trimming at V came to 11 bases and at J to 4 bases, leaving 8 bases not matched to a gene. Per the germline V gene, CDR1 is LNHDA and CDR2 is SQIVND (reference sequence). This CDR3 has 13 amino acids. CDR3 DNA sequence: TGTGCCGGAGGAACCAGGGGGAATCAGCCCCAGCATTTT. This gives the protein CAGGTRGNQPQHF. The complete variable domain, with remaining parts taken from reference TRBV19 and TRBJ1-5, reads DGGITQSPKYLFRKEGQNVTLSCEQNLNHDAMYWYRQDPGQGLRLIYYSQIVNDFQKGDIAEGYSVSREKKESFPLTVTSAQKNPTAFYLCAGGTRGNQPQHFGDGTRLSIL.

The chain uses TRBV5-4 and TRBJ2-4; 8 bases match TRBD1. Germline loops: CDR1 SGHNT, CDR2 YYREEE (reference sequence). J lost 8 bases, V lost 3 bases, and 10 bases had no gene match. This CDR3 is 15 amino acids long. The CDR3 loop is CASSSGQGGGDIQYF. The DNA for the CDR3 is TGTGCCAGCAGCTCAGGACAGGGAGGAGGGGACATTCAGTACTTC.

This clonotype has more than one count but fewer than ten. The V gene is TRBV27, the J gene TRBJ1-1; a weak D match, TRBD1 (6 bases). With 5 bases removed from V and 5 bases from J, the gap between germline ends came to 18 bases. The germline CDR1 and CDR2 sequences are MNHEY and SMNVEV (reference sequence). The CDR3 loop spans 15 amino acids. CDR3 sequence (DNA): TGTGCCAGCAGTGCAGAACAGGGCGGGGGAACTGAAGCTTTCTTT. It yields the protein CASSAEQGGGTEAFF.

This clonotype was counted between two and nine times. This sequence joins TRBV18 and TRBJ1-5; 8 nucleotides line up with TRBD1. CDR3 size: 14 residues. From germline, CDR1 is KGHSH and CDR2 LQKENI. The ends lost 6 bases at V and 5 bases at J; junction bases unmatched: 6. The CDR3 is CASSPLTGDQPQHF. CDR3 DNA sequence: TGTGCCAGCTCCCCTCTGACAGGGGATCAGCCCCAGCATTTT.

V and J are TRBV6-1 and TRBJ2-1; weak D call: TRBD1 (5 bases). The CDR3 runs 13 residues. The germline gives CDR1 MNHNS, CDR2 SASEGT. The V gene lost 7 bases and the J gene lost 10 bases, with 17 bases spanning the gap. CDR3 nucleotides: TGTGCCAGCATGAGGACACCCACCCGGGAGCAGTTCTTC. This encodes CASMRTPTREQFF.